Below, 20 T cell receptor beta chains from the same sample are listed, as sequenced in a study of cytomegalovirus exposure and HLA in healthy donors (dated by TCRdb to 2017 to 2019). The library came from the immunoSEQ multiplex PCR assay. For the multiplex PCR, a mixture combining 60 forward primers for TCR Vbeta segments and 13 reverse primers for TCR Jbeta segments was used. The table comes from immuneACCESS by way of TCRdb, which keeps in-frame sequences with V and J called. Part of the clones is missing from these tables; in studies checked, under half for an unresolved V gene and the rest for unknown reasons. The table for this sample lists 120,000 to 150,000 clones; roughly 70% of them were counted only once. 1.5% to 2% of the sample rests with the top ten. The sequenced material came from PBMCs. Source of these receptors: a woman between 35 and 50 years old in good health and CMV-seronegative.

This clone appeared a few times. The V gene is TRBV5-1, the J gene TRBJ1-5, with D tentatively TRBD1 (5 bases). The CDR3 loop spans 15 amino acids. Trimming stripped 2 bases from V and 7 bases from J, with 16 bases between. Germline V gene lookup returns CDR1 SGHRS and CDR2 YFSETQ. The CDR3 region is CASSLSGQGNQPQHF. In nucleotides, the CDR3 is TGCGCCAGCAGCTTAAGTGGGCAGGGAAACCAGCCCCAGCATTTT.

Worth noting for this clone: An end of the junction differs from the germline gene, which may be a read error. J is TRBJ1-2 and V is TRBV11-2, with D possibly being TRBD1 (6 bases). Germline lookup yields CDR1 SGHAT and CDR2 FQNNGV. This CDR3 spans 15 amino acids. In nucleotides, the CDR3 is TGTGCCAGCAGCCTAGACCGGGACATAACTAATGGCTACACCTTC. Protein product: CASSLDRDITNGYTF.

This sequence joins TRBV2 and TRBJ1-2; D unclear. Trimming removed 2 bases at V and 8 bases at J, with 12 bases between. The length of the CDR3 is 13 residues. Germline values: CDR1 SNHLY, CDR2 FYNNEI. In DNA, the CDR3 is TGTGCCAGCAGTGAATCAGGAACACCGGGCTACACCTTC. Its translation: CASSESGTPGYTF.

The chain is built from TRBV6-5 and TRBJ2-5; possibly TRBD2 for D (5 bases). CDR3 length: 12 residues. Germline CDR1 reads MNHEY; CDR2 reads SVGAGI. V lost 2 bases and J lost 8, with 9 bases in between. The CDR3 reads CASSYRGLTQYF. The CDR3, as DNA: TGTGCCAGCAGTTACCGAGGGTTAACCCAGTACTTC.

The chain is built from TRBV14 and TRBJ2-1; D remains ambiguous. The CDR3 is 13 residues long. Germline CDR1 is SGHDN and CDR2 is FVKESK. V was clipped by 4 bases and J by 8 bases, with 12 bases between them. CDR3 DNA sequence: TGTGCCAGCAGCCCTATAGCAAGAGATGAGCAGTTCTTC. Its translation: CASSPIARDEQFF.

The V gene is TRBV28, the J gene TRBJ1-2, with D maybe TRBD1 (5 bases). V was clipped by 6 bases and J by 5 bases, with 16 bases between them. The CDR3 spans 14 residues. Per the germline V gene, CDR1 is MDHEN and CDR2 is SYDVKM. CDR3 protein: CASSPQQGGYGYTF. The CDR3 nucleotides are TGTGCCAGCAGCCCGCAGCAGGGTGGGTATGGCTACACCTTC.

The rearrangement links TRBV2 to TRBJ1-6; possible D gene TRBD1, 6 bases. V was pared by 8 bases and J by 8 bases, with 13 bases between. This CDR3 is 13 amino acids long. Germline V gene lookup returns CDR1 SNHLY and CDR2 FYNNEI. The CDR3 DNA is TGTGCCAGCTGTGGGGGCCCGGATTCACCCCTCCACTTT. Translating it yields CASCGGPDSPLHF.

This chain uses TRBV5-8 with TRBJ1-4; TRBD1 matches at 10 bases. This CDR3 contains 17 residues. Germline assignment: CDR1 SGHTS and CDR2 YDEGEE. V lost 4 bases, J lost 8 bases, and 14 bases stayed unmatched. The CDR3 here is CASSQATGGAPGEKLFF. The DNA of the CDR3 is TGTGCCAGCAGCCAAGCGACAGGGGGCGCCCCAGGGGAAAAACTGTTTTTT.

This clone was seen more than once but under ten times. The chain has TRBV10-2 and TRBJ2-7; 7 bases are shared with TRBD1. With V trimmed by 5 bases and J by 3 bases, 10 bases remained unmatched. This CDR3 is built from 15 residues. CDR1 is WSHSY, CDR2 SAAADI, per germline. CDR3 DNA: TGCGCCAGCAGTCCGGCAGGGGGTTTGATCTACGAGCAGTACTTC. Translation: CASSPAGGLIYEQYF.

The rearrangement uses TRBV6-5 and TRBJ1-1; TRBD1 agrees at 7 bases. The CDR3 is 15 residues long. In germline, CDR1 is MNHEY, CDR2 SVGAGI. The junction had 7 bases not matched to a gene; V was cut back by 6 bases and J by 0 bases. CDR3 loop: CASSLQGYLNTEAFF. For the CDR3, the DNA is TGTGCCAGCAGCCTACAGGGGTACCTGAACACTGAAGCTTTCTTT.

V and J are TRBV30 and TRBJ2-3, with D possibly TRBD1 on 6 matching bases. The CDR3 extends over 13 amino acids. Per the germline V gene, CDR1 is GTSNPN and CDR2 is SVGIG (reference sequence). Deletions cut 2 bases from V and 6 bases from J, with 12 bases between. The CDR3 loop reads CAWSYRERDTQYF. DNA for the CDR3: TGTGCCTGGAGTTACAGGGAGAGGGATACGCAGTATTTT.

This clone was observed a single time. This sequence joins TRBV11-2 and TRBJ1-6; D may be TRBD1 (5 bases). Germline CDR1 SGHAT, CDR2 FQNNGV. V lost 5 bases to trimming and J lost 10 bases, with 21 bases between them. This CDR3 is built from 16 residues. CDR3 in amino acids: CASSLFPGQGYSPLHF. The CDR3, as DNA: TGTGCCAGCAGCCTATTTCCCGGCCAGGGATACTCACCCCTCCACTTT.

The genes are TRBV6-4 and TRBJ2-1; 11 positions agree with TRBD1. CDR1 is MRHNA, CDR2 SNTAGT, per germline. V was pared by 0 bases and J by 6 bases, with 7 bases of the junction left unmatched. The CDR3 has 17 amino acids. The CDR3 sequence is CASSDSAPGQGGNEQFF. The CDR3 DNA reads as TGTGCCAGCAGTGACTCGGCACCGGGACAGGGGGGCAATGAGCAGTTCTTC.

For the CDR3, the DNA is TGTGCCAGCAGTCGGGCGGGGGGAGATACGCAGTATTTT. Its translation is CASSRAGGDTQYF. The chain couples TRBV27 to TRBJ2-3; 8 positions match TRBD2. V was clipped by 5 bases and J by 5 bases; unmatched bases: 3. CDR3 length: 13 residues. Germline values: CDR1 MNHEY, CDR2 SMNVEV (reference sequence).

V gene TRBV7-2 combines with J gene TRBJ2-1; D call uncertain. The CDR3 is 11 residues long. Germline loops: CDR1 SGHTA, CDR2 FQGNSA. Between the trimmed V and J ends, which lost 4 bases and 10 bases, there was a span of 8 bases. CDR3 DNA sequence: TGTGCCAGCAGCTACCGAGGAGAGCAGTTCTTC. Its protein product is CASSYRGEQFF.

This chain connects TRBV10-3 to TRBJ1-5; TRBD1 matches at 10 bases. CDR1 is ENHRY and CDR2 is SYGVKD in the germline V gene. V lost 4 bases and J lost 5; bases outside the gene matches: 2. The CDR3 covers 14 residues. CDR3 amino acids: CAISVGTGDQPQHF. In DNA, the CDR3 is TGTGCCATCAGTGTCGGGACAGGGGATCAGCCCCAGCATTTT.

This sequence joins TRBV5-6 and TRBJ1-5; perhaps TRBD1 as D (6 bases). CDR1 is SGHDT and CDR2 is YYEEEE in the germline V gene. The CDR3 is 17 amino acids. Trimming left V 4 bases short and J 5 bases short, with 22 bases between. The CDR3 DNA is TGTGCCAGCAGCCCCGCCACGGGACACGGGTTGGATCAGCCCCAGCATTTT. Amino acids: CASSPATGHGLDQPQHF.

CDR3 sequence: CASSPWGEGYTF. In nucleotides, the CDR3 is TGTGCCAGCAGTCCATGGGGCGAGGGCTACACCTTC. The chain combines TRBV2 with TRBJ1-2; the D gene is possibly TRBD1 (5 bases). Germline lookup yields CDR1 SNHLY and CDR2 FYNNEI. The CDR3 loop spans 12 amino acids. V lost 5 bases, J lost 8 bases, and 12 bases lay in between.

The chain has TRBV7-9 and TRBJ2-7; D is unresolved. The CDR3 extends over 12 amino acids. Germline CDR1 is SEHNR and CDR2 is FQNEAQ (reference sequence). Trimming stripped 2 bases from V and 3 bases from J, with 5 bases between. The CDR3 region is CASSLSSYEQYF. The CDR3 DNA reads TGTGCCAGCAGCTTATCCAGCTACGAGCAGTACTTC.

V usage is TRBV10-1 and J usage is TRBJ2-7; a possible D gene is TRBD2 (6 bases). V shed 4 bases and J shed 1 base, with 17 bases lying between them. CDR3 length: 16 residues. CDR1 WNHNN and CDR2 SYGVQD come from the germline V gene (reference sequence). CDR3 in amino acids: CASSGEGGDLSYEQYF. For the CDR3, the DNA is TGCGCCAGCAGTGGAGAGGGCGGGGACCTGTCCTACGAGCAGTACTTC.